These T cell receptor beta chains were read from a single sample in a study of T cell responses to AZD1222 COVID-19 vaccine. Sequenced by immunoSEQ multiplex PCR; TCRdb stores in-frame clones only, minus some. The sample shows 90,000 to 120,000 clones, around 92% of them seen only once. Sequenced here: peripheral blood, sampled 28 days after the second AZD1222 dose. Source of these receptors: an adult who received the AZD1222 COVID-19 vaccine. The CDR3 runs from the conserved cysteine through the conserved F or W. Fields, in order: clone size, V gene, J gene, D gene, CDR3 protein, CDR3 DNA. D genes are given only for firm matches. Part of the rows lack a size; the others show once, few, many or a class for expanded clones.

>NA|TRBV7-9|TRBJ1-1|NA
CASSPGQFEAFF
TGTGCCAGCAGCCCTGGACAGTTTGAAGCTTTCTTT
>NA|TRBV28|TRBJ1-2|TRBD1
CASSFPTGQGRYGYTF
TGTGCCAGCAGTTTCCCAACGGGACAGGGGCGCTATGGCTACACCTTC
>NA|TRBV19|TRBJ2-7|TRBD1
CASTRTGSYEQYF
TGTGCCAGTACCAGGACAGGATCCTACGAGCAGTACTTC
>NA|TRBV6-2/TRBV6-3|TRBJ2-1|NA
CASSYSTENEQFF
TGTGCCAGCAGTTACTCGACGGAGAATGAGCAGTTCTTC
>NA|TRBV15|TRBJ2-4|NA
CATSRNRIRNIQYF
TGTGCCACCAGCAGAAACAGGATTCGAAACATTCAGTACTTC
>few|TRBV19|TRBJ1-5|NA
CASSIEARFPNQPQHF
TGTGCCAGTAGTATAGAAGCCAGATTCCCCAATCAGCCCCAGCATTTT
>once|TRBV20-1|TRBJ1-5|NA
CSARSGQPQHF
TGCAGTGCTAGGTCCGGGCAGCCCCAGCATTTT
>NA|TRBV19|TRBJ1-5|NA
CASSTQLNSNQPQHF
TGTGCCAGTAGTACACAACTAAACAGCAATCAGCCCCAGCATTTT
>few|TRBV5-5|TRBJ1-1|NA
CASSLGSLNTEAFF
TGTGCCAGCAGCTTGGGTTCCTTGAACACTGAAGCTTTCTTT
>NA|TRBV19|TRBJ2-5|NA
CASSNRVSQETQYF
TGTGCCAGTAGTAACAGGGTTTCGCAAGAGACCCAGTACTTC
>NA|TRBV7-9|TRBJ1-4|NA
CASSLGNRVTNEKLFF
TGTGCCAGCAGCTTGGGCAACAGGGTGACTAATGAAAAACTGTTTTTT
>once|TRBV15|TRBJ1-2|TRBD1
CATSILQGIDGYTF
TGTGCCACCAGCATACTACAGGGGATCGATGGCTACACCTTC
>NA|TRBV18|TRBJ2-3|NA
CASSPLGADTQYF
TGTGCCAGCTCACCTTTAGGTGCAGATACGCAGTATTTT
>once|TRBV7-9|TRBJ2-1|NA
CASSLRSNEQFF
TGTGCCAGCAGCTTAAGGAGCAATGAGCAGTTCTTC
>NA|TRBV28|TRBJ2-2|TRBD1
CASSFRRGQANTGELFF
TGTGCCAGCAGTTTTCGCAGGGGACAGGCTAACACCGGGGAGCTGTTTTTT
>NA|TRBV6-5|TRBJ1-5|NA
CASRAGFGGNQPQHF
TGTGCCAGCAGAGCAGGGTTCGGGGGTAATCAGCCCCAGCATTTT
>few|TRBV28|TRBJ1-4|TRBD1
CASSLGTGGNDEKLFF
TGTGCCAGCAGTTTAGGGACAGGGGGCAATGATGAAAAACTGTTTTTT
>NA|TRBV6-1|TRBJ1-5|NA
CASSEVGWGVASNQPQHF
TGTGCCAGCAGTGAAGTGGGATGGGGGGTGGCTAGCAATCAGCCCCAGCATTTT
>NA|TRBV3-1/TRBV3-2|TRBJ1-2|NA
CASSQGGANGYTF
TGTGCCAGCAGCCAAGGGGGCGCCAATGGCTACACCTTC
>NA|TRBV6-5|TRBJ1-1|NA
CASSYSNREGPIEAFF
TGTGCCAGCAGTTACTCGAACAGGGAGGGACCGATTGAAGCTTTCTTT
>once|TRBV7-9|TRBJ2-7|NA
CASSLAREEQYF
TGTGCCAGCAGCTTAGCCCGTGAAGAGCAGTACTTC
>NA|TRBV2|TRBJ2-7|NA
CASNGPSSTYEQYF
TGTGCCAGCAACGGACCTTCGAGTACCTACGAGCAGTACTTC
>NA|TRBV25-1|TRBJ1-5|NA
CASSPGTNQPQHF
TGTGCCAGCAGTCCGGGGACCAATCAGCCCCAGCATTTT
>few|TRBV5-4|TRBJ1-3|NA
CASSRTSGNTIYF
TGTGCCAGCAGCAGGACCTCTGGAAACACCATATATTTT
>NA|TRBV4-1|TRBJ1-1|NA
CASSQANAEAFF
TGCGCCAGCAGCCAAGCGAACGCTGAAGCTTTCTTT
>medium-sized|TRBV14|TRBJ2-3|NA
CASSKNPGERADTQYF
TGTGCCAGCAGCAAAAACCCGGGGGAACGAGCAGATACGCAGTATTTT
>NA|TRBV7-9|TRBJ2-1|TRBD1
CASGADRGRDEQFF
TGTGCCAGCGGCGCCGACAGGGGGCGGGATGAGCAGTTCTTC
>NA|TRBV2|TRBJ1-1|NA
CASSETTANTEAFF
TGTGCCAGCAGTGAAACGACGGCGAACACTGAAGCTTTCTTT
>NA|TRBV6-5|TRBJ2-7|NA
CASSSYPEQYF
TGTGCCAGCAGTTCGTACCCCGAGCAGTACTTC
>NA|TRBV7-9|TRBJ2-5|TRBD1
CASSLRTGGSETQYF
TGTGCCAGCAGCCTACGGACAGGGGGGTCCGAGACCCAGTACTTC
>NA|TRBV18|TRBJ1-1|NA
CASSPTVNTEAFF
TGTGCCAGCTCACCGACAGTGAACACTGAAGCTTTCTTT
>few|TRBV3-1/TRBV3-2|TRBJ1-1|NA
CASSPYTDRLEAFF
TGTGCCAGCAGCCCATATACGGACAGACTTGAAGCTTTCTTT
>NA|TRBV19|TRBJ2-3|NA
CASSIGSRADTQYF
TGTGCCAGTAGTATTGGGTCCAGGGCAGATACGCAGTATTTT
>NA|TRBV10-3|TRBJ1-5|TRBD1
CAISPGTEGNQPQHF
TGTGCCATCAGTCCTGGGACAGAGGGCAATCAGCCCCAGCATTTT
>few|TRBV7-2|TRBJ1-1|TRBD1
CASSSSTGGTEAFF
TGTGCCAGCAGCTCCTCGACAGGGGGCACTGAAGCTTTCTTT
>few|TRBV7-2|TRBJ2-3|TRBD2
CASSLAGSGGPTDTQYF
TGTGCCAGCAGCTTAGCGGGTAGCGGGGGGCCCACAGATACGCAGTATTTT
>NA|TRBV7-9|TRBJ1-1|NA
CASSLFGGEQTEAFF
TGTGCCAGCAGCTTATTCGGGGGAGAACAGACTGAAGCTTTCTTT
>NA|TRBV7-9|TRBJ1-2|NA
CASSPLFDRPSEGYTF
TGTGCCAGCAGCCCATTATTCGACAGGCCGAGCGAGGGCTACACCTTC
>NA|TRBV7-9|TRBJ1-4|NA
CASSPRGGFSGEKLFF
TGTGCCAGCAGCCCCCGAGGAGGATTCTCTGGAGAAAAACTGTTTTTT
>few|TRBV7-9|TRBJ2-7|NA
CASSLAGVESYEQYF
TGTGCCAGCAGCTTAGCAGGGGTCGAATCCTACGAGCAGTACTTC
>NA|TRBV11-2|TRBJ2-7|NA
CASSLDRSHEQYF
TGTGCCAGCAGCTTAGATCGGAGCCACGAGCAGTACTTC
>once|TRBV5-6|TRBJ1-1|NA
CASRPQGGPHTEAFF
TGTGCCAGCCGACCGCAAGGGGGTCCTCACACTGAAGCTTTCTTT
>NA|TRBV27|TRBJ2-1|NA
CASRVSLAGGEQFF
TGTGCCAGCAGAGTGTCCTTGGCGGGTGGTGAGCAGTTCTTC
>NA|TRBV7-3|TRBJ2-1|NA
CASSLNREINEQFF
TGTGCCAGCAGCTTAAATCGGGAGATCAATGAGCAGTTCTTC
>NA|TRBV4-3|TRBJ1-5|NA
CASSQDAVKEPQHF
TGCGCCAGCAGCCAAGATGCTGTAAAGGAGCCCCAGCATTTT
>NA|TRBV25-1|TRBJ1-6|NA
CASGDGPYNSPLHF
TGTGCCAGCGGCGACGGGCCCTATAATTCACCCCTCCACTTT
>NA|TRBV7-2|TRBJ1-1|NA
CASSLGAQNTEAFF
TGTGCCAGCAGCTTAGGGGCGCAGAACACTGAAGCTTTCTTT
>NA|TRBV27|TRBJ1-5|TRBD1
CASRPGQGRDNQPQHF
TGTGCCAGCAGACCCGGACAGGGGAGGGATAATCAGCCCCAGCATTTT
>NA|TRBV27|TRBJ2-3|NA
CASSPQRAADTQYF
TGTGCCAGCAGTCCCCAGCGGGCCGCAGATACGCAGTATTTT
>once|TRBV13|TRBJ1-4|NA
CASSLGEKLFF
TGTGCCAGCAGCTTAGGAGAAAAACTGTTTTTT